A single sample is the source of the 19 T cell receptor beta chains below, sequenced in a study of blood T cells in healthy people across ages. Using a J-beta primer mix together with a sample-barcoded 5' primer, a second PCR was run for roughly 7 to 12 cycles. In TCRdb, the 5' RACE reads were re-called with MiXCR into one record per CDR3 protein. Among around 1,100,000 distinct CDR3 sequences, roughly two fifths were seen once, and the ten largest hold roughly 13%. The sample comprised blood. Receptor source: a man between 18 and 35 years old in good health.

J is TRBJ2-1 and V is TRBV10-3; D is tentatively TRBD1 or TRBD2 (6 bases each). CDR3 length: 14 amino acids. V was cut by 7 bases and J by 10 bases, with 20 bases left in between. Germline V gene data show CDR1 as ENHRY and CDR2 as SYGVKD. The chain's CDR3 is CAIMRGRGGEEQFF. The DNA for the CDR3 is TGTGCCATCATGAGGGGCAGGGGAGGAGAGGAGCAGTTCTTC.

This clonotype was observed a handful of times. The rearrangement uses TRBV5-1 and TRBJ2-5, with 7 nucleotides matching TRBD1. The CDR3 has 15 amino acids. Germline-derived CDR1 and CDR2 are SGHRS and YFSETQ. V shed 0 bases, J shed 11 bases, and the junction held 13 bases outside the gene matches. CDR3 loop: CASSLAGTVYNEQYF. In DNA form, the CDR3 reads TGCGCCAGCAGCTTGGCCGGGACAGTCTACAATGAGCAGTACTTC.

This chain connects TRBV6-1 to TRBJ2-5, with 14 bases lining up with TRBD2. The CDR3 covers 15 residues. V was pared by 10 bases and J by 13 bases, with 17 bases of the junction left unmatched. Germline CDR1 is MNHNS and CDR2 is SASEGT. This CDR3 reads CAITLNGLAGGETYF. The CDR3 DNA is TGTGCCATCACCCTGAATGGACTAGCGGGAGGAGAAACGTACTTC.

The gene calls are TRBV27 and TRBJ1-6; possibly TRBD1 for D (6 bases). Trimming removed 5 bases at V and 7 bases at J, with 15 bases between. The CDR3 is made up of 15 amino acids. Per the germline V gene, CDR1 is MNHEY and CDR2 is SMNVEV (reference sequence). The CDR3 here is CASSPGGLFNSPLHF. The CDR3 DNA reads as TGTGCCAGCAGTCCCGGGGGCTTATTCAATTCACCCCTCCACTTT.

This clonotype was detected only once. This rearrangement joins TRBV7-2 to TRBJ1-1; a weak D match, TRBD1 (5 bases). Germline V lookup: CDR1 SGHTA, CDR2 FQGNSA. This CDR3 contains 15 residues. Trimming shortened V by 5 bases and J by 1 base, and 14 bases separated the two germline ends. The chain's CDR3 is CASSPDIDRNTEAFF. CDR3 nucleotide sequence: TGTGCCAGCAGCCCTGATATAGACAGGAACACTGAAGCTTTCTTT.

This clonotype appeared a few times. The chain uses TRBV10-3 and TRBJ2-7, with a tentative D call TRBD1 (6 bases). This CDR3 is built from 13 residues. CDR1 ENHRY and CDR2 SYGVKD come from the germline V gene. Trimming pared 4 bases from V and 3 bases from J, leaving 10 bases between. The CDR3 loop is CAISGSQGYEQYF. The CDR3 DNA is TGTGCCATCAGTGGTTCACAGGGCTACGAGCAGTACTTC.

The chain recombines TRBV5-1 with TRBJ2-1, with D unresolved. The assigned J gene may be wrong: the sequence end matches TRBJ2-7 better. The CDR3 spans 16 residues. The germline CDR1 and CDR2 sequences are SGHRS and YFSETQ. The CDR3 region is CASSHIQSWQKYEQYF. The DNA for the CDR3 is TGCGCCAGCAGCCATATACAAAGCTGGCAGAAGTACGAGCAGTACTTC.

This clonotype was picked up many times. The chain couples TRBV2 to TRBJ1-5; D gene unclear. Germline CDR1 reads SNHLY; CDR2 reads FYNNEI. CDR3 size: 15 residues. Between the trimmed V and J ends, which lost 2 bases and 5 bases, there was a span of 13 bases. The CDR3 protein is CASSESGRRDQPQHF. In DNA, the CDR3 is TGTGCCAGCAGTGAATCGGGGAGGCGCGATCAGCCCCAGCATTTT.

V gene TRBV9 combines with J gene TRBJ1-1; a weak D match, TRBD1 (5 bases). The CDR3 is made up of 16 amino acids. Germline loops: CDR1 SGDLS, CDR2 YYNGEE. V lost 0 bases and J 0 bases, leaving 12 bases between the germline ends. DNA for the CDR3: TGTGCCAGCAGCGTAGGTAGGGGAGGCATGAACACTGAAGCTTTCTTT. This codes for CASSVGRGGMNTEAFF. The full variable domain, rest sourced from reference TRBV9 and TRBJ1-1, is DSGVTQTPKHLITATGQRVTLRCSPRSGDLSVYWYQQSLDQGLQFLIQYYNGEERAKGNILERFSAQQFPDLHSELNLSSLELGDSALYFCASSVGRGGMNTEAFFGQGTRLTVV.

On this clonotype itself: Being one base from a much bigger clone, this may be a read error. The CDR3 sequence is CASRRRESSGSTIYF. CDR3 sequence (DNA): TGTGCCAGCAGACGCAGGGAGAGCTCTGGAAGCACCATATATTTT. V is TRBV2 and J is TRBJ1-3, with D perhaps matching TRBD1 (5 bases). Per germline, CDR1 SNHLY and CDR2 FYNNEI. The CDR3 consists of 15 residues.

This clonotype was observed a handful of times. The chain uses TRBV7-2 and TRBJ2-1, with unresolved D. Deletions cut 5 bases from V and 10 bases from J, with 9 bases between. Germline assignment: CDR1 SGHTA and CDR2 FQGNSA. This CDR3 region has 11 residues. The DNA for the CDR3 is TGTGCCAGCAGCCAGCGACGAGAGCAGTTCTTC. Translated, it gives CASSQRREQFF.

This clonotype has just a few counts. V and J are TRBV12-3 or TRBV12-4 and TRBJ1-2; TRBD1 is a possible D gene (6 bases). The CDR3 has 14 amino acids. V was trimmed by 2 bases and J by 7 bases, leaving 14 bases between them. The DNA of the CDR3 is TGTGCCAGCAGTTTATCCGGGGGCGAAAGTGGCTACACCTTC. This gives the protein CASSLSGGESGYTF.

This chain connects TRBV7-8 to TRBJ1-2; no reliable D call. Trimming cost V 2 bases and J 6 bases, with 10 bases left between them. This CDR3 has 13 residues. CDR1 is SGHVS, CDR2 FQNEAQ, per germline. CDR3 in DNA: TGTGCCAGCAGCTTATACCTTAGGGATGGCTACACCTTC. Its protein product is CASSLYLRDGYTF.

The chain combines TRBV6-2 or TRBV6-3 with TRBJ2-2; D is perhaps TRBD1 or TRBD2 (7 bases each). The CDR3 is made up of 16 amino acids. Looked up from germline, CDR1 is MNHEY and CDR2 is SVGEGT. Trimming removed 8 bases from V and 5 bases from J, with 21 bases in between. CDR3 region: CASLPREGAVTGELFF. The DNA of the CDR3 is TGTGCCAGCCTACCCAGGGAGGGGGCCGTAACCGGGGAGCTGTTTTTT.

This rearrangement joins TRBV4-3 to TRBJ2-3, with 7 bases fitting TRBD2. CDR1 and CDR2 (germline): LGHNA, YSLEER. V lost 0 bases and J lost 3; bases outside the gene matches: 9. This CDR3 spans 17 amino acids. DNA for the CDR3: TGCGCCAGCAGCCAAGATCCGGGGGGTATGATAACAGATACGCAGTATTTT. It codes for CASSQDPGGMITDTQYF.

The chain has TRBV7-2 and TRBJ1-1; D gene unclear. The CDR3 runs to 15 residues. V lost 0 bases and J lost 4, with 12 bases in between. Germline CDR1 and CDR2: SGHTA and FQGNSA. The CDR3 DNA follows: TGTGCCAGCAGCTTAGCCTGGTTAGGGAGCACTGAAGCTTTCTTT. Protein product: CASSLAWLGSTEAFF.

The CDR3 nucleotides read TGTGCCAGCAGTAATACATTACTGTCTACAGATACGCAGTATTTT. This encodes CASSNTLLSTDTQYF. This sequence joins TRBV12-3 or TRBV12-4 and TRBJ2-3; D is ambiguous. V shed 5 bases and J shed 3 bases, with 15 bases lying between them. The CDR3 totals 15 residues.

This chain joins TRBV12-3 or TRBV12-4 and TRBJ1-2; TRBD1 agrees at 9 bases. CDR3 length: 13 residues. V lost 6 bases to trimming and J lost 8 bases; unmatched junction nucleotides: 7. The CDR3 DNA sequence: TGTGCCAGCAGGACAGGGGGTGTTTTAGGCTACACCTTC. The encoded protein is CASRTGGVLGYTF.

The CDR3 sequence: CASSYTDFNQPQHF. The CDR3 region has the DNA TGTGCCAGCAGTTACACGGACTTCAATCAGCCCCAGCATTTT. The chain combines TRBV12-3 or TRBV12-4 with TRBJ1-5; no firm D call. The CDR3 consists of 14 residues. V was clipped by 4 bases and J by 3 bases, with 10 bases between them.